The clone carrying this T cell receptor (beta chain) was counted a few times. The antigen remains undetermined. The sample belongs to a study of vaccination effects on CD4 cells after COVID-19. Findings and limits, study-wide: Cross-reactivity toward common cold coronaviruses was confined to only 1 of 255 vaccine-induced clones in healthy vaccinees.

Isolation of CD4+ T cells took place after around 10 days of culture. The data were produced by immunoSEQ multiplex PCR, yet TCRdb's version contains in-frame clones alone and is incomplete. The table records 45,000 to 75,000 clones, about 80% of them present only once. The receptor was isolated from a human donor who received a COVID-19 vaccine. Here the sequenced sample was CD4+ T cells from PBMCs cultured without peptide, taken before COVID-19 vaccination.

CDR3 bases: TGTGCCAGCAGATGGGGGGCGAACTCTGGAAACACCATATATTTT. Translated: CASRWGANSGNTIYF. The V gene is TRBV3-1 (or the pseudogene TRBV3-2), the J gene TRBJ1-3; D might be TRBD1 (6 bases). This CDR3 region has 15 residues. V dropped 6 bases and J dropped 0 bases, with 12 bases sitting between them. Per the germline V gene, CDR1 is LGHDT and CDR2 is YNNKEL (reference sequence).